This is a list of T cell receptor beta chains from one sample in a study of blood T cell repertoires in COVID-19. Profiled with immunoSEQ multiplex PCR; TCRdb holds only in-frame clones, not every one. The repertoire holds over 200,000 clones, with more than 75% as singletons. The source material was peripheral blood. These receptors all come from a woman between 35 and 50 years old with acute or convalescent COVID-19. Each CDR3 is given without its conserved first and last residue. The order of the fields is CDR3 length, V gene, J gene, CDR3 protein.

cdr3_length: 9
v_call: TRBV12-3/TRBV12-4
j_call: TRBJ1-2
cdr3_aa: ASSSGYGYT

cdr3_length: 12
v_call: TRBV2
j_call: TRBJ1-5
cdr3_aa: ASRRQGIDQPQH

cdr3_length: 12
v_call: TRBV20-1
j_call: TRBJ1-1
cdr3_aa: SASRQGVNTEAF

cdr3_length: 13
v_call: TRBV4-2
j_call: TRBJ2-3
cdr3_aa: ASSRSGGGTDTQY

cdr3_length: 12
v_call: TRBV10-3
j_call: TRBJ2-7
cdr3_aa: AISLSAGTYEQY

cdr3_length: 11
v_call: TRBV25-1
j_call: TRBJ2-7
cdr3_aa: ASTPTGLHEQY

cdr3_length: 11
v_call: TRBV27
j_call: TRBJ1-5
cdr3_aa: ASSLQVGQPQH

cdr3_length: 13
v_call: TRBV10-3
j_call: TRBJ2-7
cdr3_aa: AATDGKQGLAEQY

cdr3_length: 14
v_call: TRBV27
j_call: TRBJ2-1
cdr3_aa: ASNLGPSGSYNEQF

cdr3_length: 15
v_call: TRBV24-1
j_call: TRBJ2-3
cdr3_aa: ATSDSARGKTTDTQY

cdr3_length: 12
v_call: TRBV5-5
j_call: TRBJ1-2
cdr3_aa: ASSSRWPPGGYT

cdr3_length: 12
v_call: TRBV11-3
j_call: TRBJ2-1
cdr3_aa: ASSLYGDEDEQF

cdr3_length: 14
v_call: TRBV9
j_call: TRBJ2-2
cdr3_aa: ASSVTGTSIPGELF

cdr3_length: 13
v_call: TRBV27
j_call: TRBJ2-3
cdr3_aa: ASSLTRGNTDTQY

cdr3_length: 13
v_call: TRBV6-2/TRBV6-3
j_call: TRBJ2-7
cdr3_aa: ASSLVGGRSYEQY

cdr3_length: 10
v_call: TRBV25-1
j_call: TRBJ1-1
cdr3_aa: ASSAGVTEAF

cdr3_length: 12
v_call: TRBV15
j_call: TRBJ2-3
cdr3_aa: ATSRLAESDTQY

cdr3_length: 11
v_call: TRBV19
j_call: TRBJ1-2
cdr3_aa: ASSIEQGHGYT

cdr3_length: 14
v_call: TRBV4-2
j_call: TRBJ1-1
cdr3_aa: ASSQVSTGGNTEAF

cdr3_length: 13
v_call: TRBV9
j_call: TRBJ1-1
cdr3_aa: ASSVTGGKNTEAF

cdr3_length: 13
v_call: TRBV5-1
j_call: TRBJ2-7
cdr3_aa: ASSTGQGFDYEQY

cdr3_length: 12
v_call: TRBV18
j_call: TRBJ1-5
cdr3_aa: ASSPRTGPQPQH

cdr3_length: 13
v_call: TRBV19
j_call: TRBJ1-1
cdr3_aa: ASSIVAAPGTEAF

cdr3_length: 13
v_call: TRBV5-6
j_call: TRBJ1-1
cdr3_aa: ASSLVAGKNTEAF

cdr3_length: 13
v_call: TRBV5-1
j_call: TRBJ2-1
cdr3_aa: ASSFVAGPYNEQF

cdr3_length: 13
v_call: TRBV6-5
j_call: TRBJ1-2
cdr3_aa: ASRGTGTADYGYT